This T cell receptor beta chain was profiled in a study of T-cell reconstitution after alpha-beta-depleted transplantation in children. This CDR3 contains 15 residues. Germline V gene sequence: CDR1 SGHTA, CDR2 FQGNSA. The J segment lost 8 bases and the V segment lost 7 bases, leaving 13 bases of the junction unmatched. Unique molecular identifiers were incorporated when the TCRbeta library was constructed. TCRdb passed the PCR reads through MiXCR, listing each CDR3 protein once. The table lists some 640,000 distinct CDR3 sequences, about 15% of them singletons. This clonotype turned up a few times. This clonotype was obtained from a human donor who donated a stem cell graft to a child with acute myeloid leukemia. Sample: PBMCs from the stem cell graft donor, taken from the stem cell graft. V and J are TRBV7-2 and TRBJ1-4, with TRBD1 matching over 7 bases. The CDR3 DNA follows: TGTGCCAGCACCCCCGGCGACAGGGCGGGAGAAAAACTGTTTTTT. Amino acid sequence: CASTPGDRAGEKLFF.